Presented here are 4 T cell receptor beta chains from one specimen sequenced in a study of early T cells in non-severe SARS-CoV-2 infection. Via MiXCR, TCRdb re-called the 5' RACE reads, giving one row per CDR3 protein. Of tens of thousands of distinct CDR3 sequences listed, over 4.5% are singletons. The specimen sequenced was whole blood. The receptor source for this set is an adult who was a healthcare worker with PCR-confirmed SARS-CoV-2 infection or an uninfected control (not recorded which).

This chain uses TRBV10-3 with TRBJ1-5; D unresolved. Germline V gene sequence: CDR1 ENHRY, CDR2 SYGVKD. The V end lost 0 bases, the J end lost 3 bases, and 9 bases lay between the germline ends. This CDR3 has 15 residues. CDR3 DNA: TGTGCCATCAGTGAGTCGTCAGTTACCAATCAGCCCCAGCATTTT. This encodes CAISESSVTNQPQHF.

This clonotype was detected many times. The chain combines TRBV6-1 with TRBJ1-2; no firm D call. Germline lookup yields CDR1 MNHNS and CDR2 SASEGT. This CDR3 has 12 residues. V lost 7 bases and J lost 3, with 9 bases in between. The CDR3 here is CASTPPDYGYTF. CDR3 coding DNA: TGTGCCAGCACCCCCCCGGACTATGGCTACACCTTC.

At least ten counts were recorded for this clonotype. This chain uses TRBV30 with TRBJ2-3, with D maybe TRBD2 (6 bases). CDR3 size: 14 residues. V was pared by 4 bases and J by 2 bases, with 13 bases between. The germline V gene has CDR1 GTSNPN and CDR2 SVGIG (reference sequence). This CDR3 is CAWNRDFFTDTQYF. CDR3 bases: TGTGCCTGGAACCGGGACTTCTTCACAGATACGCAGTATTTT. Drawing the rest from reference TRBV30 and TRBJ2-3, the complete variable domain is SQTIHQWPATLVQPVGSPLSLECTVEGTSNPNLYWYRQAAGRGLQLLFYSVGIGQISSEVPQNLSASRPQDRQFILSSKKLLLSDSGFYLCAWNRDFFTDTQYFGPGTRLTVL.

Of note for this clonotype: A much larger clone differs from this one at a single base, so this may be a read error. This sequence joins TRBV29-1 and TRBJ2-5, with 13 bases matching TRBD2. This CDR3 spans 19 amino acids. Trimming at V came to 1 base and at J to 7 bases, leaving 18 bases not matched to a gene. Germline loops: CDR1 SQVTM, CDR2 ANQGSEA. CDR3 in DNA: TGCAGCGTTGAAGCCTATCCACTCTCCGGGACTAGCGGGAAAGGGACCCAGTACTTC. This gives the protein CSVEAYPLSGTSGKGTQYF. Together with reference TRBV29-1 and TRBJ2-5, the CDR3 gives the full variable domain: SAVISQKPSRDICQRGTSLTIQCQVDSQVTMMFWYRQQPGQSLTLIATANQGSEATYESGFVIDKFPISRPNLTFSTLTVSNMSPEDSSIYLCSVEAYPLSGTSGKGTQYFGPGTRLLVL.